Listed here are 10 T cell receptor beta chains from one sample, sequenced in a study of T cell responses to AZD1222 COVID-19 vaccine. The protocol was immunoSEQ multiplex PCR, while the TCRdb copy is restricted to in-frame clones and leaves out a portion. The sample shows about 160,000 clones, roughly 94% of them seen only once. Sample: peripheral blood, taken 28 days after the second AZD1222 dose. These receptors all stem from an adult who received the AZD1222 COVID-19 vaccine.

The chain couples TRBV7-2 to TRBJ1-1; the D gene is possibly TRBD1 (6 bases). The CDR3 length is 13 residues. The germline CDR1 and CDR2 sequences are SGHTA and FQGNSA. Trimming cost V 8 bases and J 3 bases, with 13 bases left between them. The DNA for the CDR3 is TGTGCCAGCCGTAGGGGGAGAGACACTGAAGCTTTCTTT. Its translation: CASRRGRDTEAFF.

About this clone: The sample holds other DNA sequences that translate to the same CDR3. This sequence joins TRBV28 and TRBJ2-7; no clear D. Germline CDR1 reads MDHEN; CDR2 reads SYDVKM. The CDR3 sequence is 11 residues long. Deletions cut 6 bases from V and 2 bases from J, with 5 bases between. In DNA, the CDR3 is TGTGCCAGCAGCCTAACCTACGAGCAGTACTTC. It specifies CASSLTYEQYF.

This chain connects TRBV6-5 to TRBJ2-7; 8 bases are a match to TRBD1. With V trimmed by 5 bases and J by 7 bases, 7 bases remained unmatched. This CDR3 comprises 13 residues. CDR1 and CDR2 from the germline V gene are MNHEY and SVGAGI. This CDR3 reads CASSQGAGQEQYF. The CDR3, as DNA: TGTGCCAGCAGTCAGGGGGCAGGTCAGGAGCAGTACTTC.

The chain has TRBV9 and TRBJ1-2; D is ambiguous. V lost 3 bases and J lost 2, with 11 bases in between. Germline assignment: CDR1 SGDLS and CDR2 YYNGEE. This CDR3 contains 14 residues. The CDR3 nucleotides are TGTGCCAGCAGCGCCCCCATAGGGAACTATGGCTACACCTTC. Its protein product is CASSAPIGNYGYTF.

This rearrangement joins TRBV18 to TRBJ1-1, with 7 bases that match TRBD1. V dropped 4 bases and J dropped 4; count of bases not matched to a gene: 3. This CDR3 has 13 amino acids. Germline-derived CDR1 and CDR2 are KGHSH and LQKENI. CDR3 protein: CASSRQGGTEAFF. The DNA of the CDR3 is TGTGCCAGCTCACGACAGGGAGGCACTGAAGCTTTCTTT.

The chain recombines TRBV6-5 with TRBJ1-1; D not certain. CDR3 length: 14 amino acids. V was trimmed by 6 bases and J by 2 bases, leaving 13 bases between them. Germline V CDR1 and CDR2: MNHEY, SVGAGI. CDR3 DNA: TGTGCCAGCAGCAACGTTCGGGGAAACACTGAAGCTTTCTTT. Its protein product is CASSNVRGNTEAFF.

In DNA, the CDR3 is TGTGCCTGGGGGGGATCTTCTAGCTCCTACAATGAGCAGTTCTTC. Its translation is CAWGGSSSSYNEQFF. This chain connects TRBV30 to TRBJ2-1, with D perhaps matching TRBD1 or TRBD2 (5 bases each). The CDR3 sequence is 15 residues long. Germline V CDR1 and CDR2: GTSNPN, SVGIG (reference sequence). Trimming cost V 5 bases and J 0 bases, with 14 bases left between them.

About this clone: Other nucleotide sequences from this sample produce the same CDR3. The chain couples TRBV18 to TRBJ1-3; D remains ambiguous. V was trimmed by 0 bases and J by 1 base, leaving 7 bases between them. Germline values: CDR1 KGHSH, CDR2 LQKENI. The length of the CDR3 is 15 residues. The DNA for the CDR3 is TGTGCCAGCTCACCACCCTCGGGGTCTGGAAACACCATATATTTT. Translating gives CASSPPSGSGNTIYF.

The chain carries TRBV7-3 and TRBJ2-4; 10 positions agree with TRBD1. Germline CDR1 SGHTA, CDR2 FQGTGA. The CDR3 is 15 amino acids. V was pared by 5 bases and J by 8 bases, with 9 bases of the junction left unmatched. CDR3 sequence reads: CASSRTGGILDIQYF. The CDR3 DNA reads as TGTGCCAGCAGCCGGACAGGGGGAATTTTAGACATTCAGTACTTC.

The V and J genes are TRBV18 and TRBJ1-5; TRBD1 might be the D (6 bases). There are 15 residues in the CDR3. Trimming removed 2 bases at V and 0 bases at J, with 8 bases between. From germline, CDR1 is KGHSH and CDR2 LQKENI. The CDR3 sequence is CASSPGTNSNQPQHF. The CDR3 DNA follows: TGTGCCAGCTCACCAGGGACAAATAGCAATCAGCCCCAGCATTTT. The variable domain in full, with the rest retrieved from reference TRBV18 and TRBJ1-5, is NAGVMQNPRHLVRRRGQEARLRCSPMKGHSHVYWYRQLPEEGLKFMVYLQKENIIDESGMPKERFSAEFPKEGPSILRIQQVVRGDSAAYFCASSPGTNSNQPQHFGDGTRLSIL.